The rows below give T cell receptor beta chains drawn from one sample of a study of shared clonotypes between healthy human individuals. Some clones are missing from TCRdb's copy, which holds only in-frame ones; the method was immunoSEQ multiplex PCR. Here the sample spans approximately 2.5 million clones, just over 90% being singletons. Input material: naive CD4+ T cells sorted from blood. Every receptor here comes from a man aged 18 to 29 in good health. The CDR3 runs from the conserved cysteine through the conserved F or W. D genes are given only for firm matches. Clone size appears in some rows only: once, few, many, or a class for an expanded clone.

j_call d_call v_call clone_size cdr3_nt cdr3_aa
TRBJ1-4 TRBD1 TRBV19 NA TGTGCCAGTAGTATCCGATCCATACAGGGGGCGAATGAAAAACTGTTTTTT CASSIRSIQGANEKLFF
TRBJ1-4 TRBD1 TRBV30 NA TGTGCCTGCTTCCGGGACAGGGGTGAAAAACTGTTTTTT CACFRDRGEKLFF
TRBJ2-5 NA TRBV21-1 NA TGTGCCAGCAGCTCATACAGGGGTGTGGGAGAGACCCAGTACTTC CASSSYRGVGETQYF
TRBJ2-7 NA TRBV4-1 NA TGCGCCAGCAGTCAGTCCCCTCTAGCAGGAGTCCCCTACGAGCAGTACTTC CASSQSPLAGVPYEQYF
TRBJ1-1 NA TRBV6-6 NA TGTGCCAGCAGTTACCGTCAAGACACGGGAGACGCTTTCTTT CASSYRQDTGDAFF
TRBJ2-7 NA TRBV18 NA TGTGCCAGCTCAGCCGGCCCTTCCTACGAGCAGTACTTC CASSAGPSYEQYF
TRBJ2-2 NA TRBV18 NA TGTGCCAGCTCGCTGGAGGACTGGCTGGTGGTCACCGGGGAGCTGTTTTTT CASSLEDWLVVTGELFF
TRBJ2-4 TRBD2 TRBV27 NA TGTGCCAGCAGGGGGACCCTAGCGGGGGGGGTGGGCATTCAGTACTTC CASRGTLAGGVGIQYF
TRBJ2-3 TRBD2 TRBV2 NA TGTGCCAGCAGTGATTTTATGTCGGGGGGACTAGCGGGAGTCCCGGGGCAGTATTTT CASSDFMSGGLAGVPGQYF
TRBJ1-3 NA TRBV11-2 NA TGTGCCAGCAGCTTGAGTCAGGGAGGCGGAAACACCATATATTTT CASSLSQGGGNTIYF
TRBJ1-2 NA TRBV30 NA TGTGCCTGGAGTGGGGGGCCCTATGGCTACACCTTC CAWSGGPYGYTF
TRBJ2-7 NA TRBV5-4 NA TGTGCCAGCAGTGAGGGAACGTACTCCTACGAGCAGTACTTC CASSEGTYSYEQYF
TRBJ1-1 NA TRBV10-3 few TGTGCCATCAGTGGAAATCCGGGCACTGAAGCTTTCTTT CAISGNPGTEAFF
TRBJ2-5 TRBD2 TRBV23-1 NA TGCGCCAGCAGTCACTCCCCGGGACTAGCGGGAGGGAACAGGGACCAGTACTTC CASSHSPGLAGGNRDQYF
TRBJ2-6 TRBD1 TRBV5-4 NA TGTGCCAGCAGCCGACAGGGGGGCGGGGCCAACGTCCTGACTTTC CASSRQGGGANVLTF
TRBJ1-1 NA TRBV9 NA TGTGCCAGCAGCGTAGGGGCAGTGGGAAACACTGAAGCTTTCTTT CASSVGAVGNTEAFF
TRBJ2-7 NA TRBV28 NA TGTGCCAGCAGTCCAGTCTCCGTTTACGAGCAGTACTTC CASSPVSVYEQYF
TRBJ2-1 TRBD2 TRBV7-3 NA TGTGCCAGCAGCTCTGTAGCGGGGAGGGGCAATGAGCAGTTCTTC CASSSVAGRGNEQFF
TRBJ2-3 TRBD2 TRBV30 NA TGTGCCTTATTAGCGGGAGGGCCTCTCGTAAGCACAGATACGCAGTATTTT CALLAGGPLVSTDTQYF
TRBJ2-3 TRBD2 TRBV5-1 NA TGCGCCAGCAGCCACCAGCGGGGGTCCACAGATACGCAGTATTTT CASSHQRGSTDTQYF
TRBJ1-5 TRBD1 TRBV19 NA TGTGCCAGTAGTCCCCGACCGGGACAGTATAGCAATCAGCCCCAGCATTTT CASSPRPGQYSNQPQHF
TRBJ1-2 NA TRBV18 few TGTGCCAGCTCACCGTTATCCGGCCACGGAGTTGGTGGCTACACCTTC CASSPLSGHGVGGYTF
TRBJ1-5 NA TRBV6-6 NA TGTGCCAGCAGTTACCTACACAGAGGGGCAAATCAGCCCCAGCATTTT CASSYLHRGANQPQHF
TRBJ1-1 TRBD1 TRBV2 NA TGTGCCAGCATTCCCTACCCCGGGACAGGGGACACTGAAGCTTTCTTT CASIPYPGTGDTEAFF
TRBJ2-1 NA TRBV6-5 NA TGTGCCAGCAAGTCGGGGCCTACCTACAATGAGCAGTTCTTC CASKSGPTYNEQFF
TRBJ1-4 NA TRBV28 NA TGTGCCAGCAGTCGGGCTCAGAAGGAAAAACTGTTTTTT CASSRAQKEKLFF
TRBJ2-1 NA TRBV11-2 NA TGTGCCAGCAGCTTAGTTCTGTATGAGCAGTTCTTC CASSLVLYEQFF
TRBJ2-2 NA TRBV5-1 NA TGCGCCAGCAGCTTGGCAGGGTTCGCGAACACCGGGGAGCTGTTTTTT CASSLAGFANTGELFF
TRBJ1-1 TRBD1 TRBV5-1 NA TGCGCCAGCAGCTCCTGGACAGGGGCACCTGAAGCTTTCTTT CASSSWTGAPEAFF
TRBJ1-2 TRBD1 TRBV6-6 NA TGTGCCAGCAGTTCCCAGGACAGGGAATATGGCTACACCTTC CASSSQDREYGYTF
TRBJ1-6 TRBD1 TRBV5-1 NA TGCGCCAGCAGCCTGGGGACAGTCAATTCACCCCTCCACTTT CASSLGTVNSPLHF
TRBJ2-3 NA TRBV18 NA TGTGCCAGCTCACCAGGGAATGGAGATACGCAGTATTTT CASSPGNGDTQYF
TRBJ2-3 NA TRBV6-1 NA TGTGCCAGCAGTGAAAATTGGCGTGTCGGAGGCACAGATACGCAGTATTTT CASSENWRVGGTDTQYF
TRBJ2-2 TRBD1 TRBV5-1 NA TGCGCCAGCAGCTTGGGGGGACAGGTGAACACCGGGGAGCTGTTTTTT CASSLGGQVNTGELFF
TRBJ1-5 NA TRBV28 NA TGTGCCAGCAGTCGGGGGGGTAGCAATCAGCCCCAGCATTTT CASSRGGSNQPQHF
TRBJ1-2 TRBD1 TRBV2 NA TGTGCCAGCAGAGGTGGTGTAGGGGGCGCTAACTATGGCTACACCTTC CASRGGVGGANYGYTF
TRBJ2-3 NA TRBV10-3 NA TGTGCCATCAGTGAAGTGGATACGCAGTATTTT CAISEVDTQYF
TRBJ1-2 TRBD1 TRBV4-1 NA TGCGCCAGCAGCCAAGGGACAGGAAGCTATGGCTACACCTTC CASSQGTGSYGYTF
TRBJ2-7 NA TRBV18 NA TGTGCCAGCTCACCAGGATTGACAGAATCCTACGAGCAGTACTTC CASSPGLTESYEQYF
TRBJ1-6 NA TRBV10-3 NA TGTGCCATCGCAAGGGAAAAGGGTTCACCCCTCCACTTT CAIAREKGSPLHF
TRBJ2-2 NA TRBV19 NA TGTGCCAGTAGTGCACGACTCGGCAGCGGGAACACCGGGGAGCTGTTTTTT CASSARLGSGNTGELFF
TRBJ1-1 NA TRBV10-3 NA TGTGCCATCAGCGGAGAGGTACGCACTGAAGCTTTCTTT CAISGEVRTEAFF
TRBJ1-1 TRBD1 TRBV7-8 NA TGTGCCAGCAGCCAACGACAGGGAGAAAGGTTCTTT CASSQRQGERFF
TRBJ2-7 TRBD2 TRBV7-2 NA TGTGCCAGCAGCACCGCCGGGACTAGCGGTTTCGGGCAGTACTTC CASSTAGTSGFGQYF
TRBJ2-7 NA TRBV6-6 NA TGTGCCAGCAGTTACTCTACGGACGAGCAGTACTTC CASSYSTDEQYF
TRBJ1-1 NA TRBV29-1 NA TGCAGCGTGGGGGGGATGAACACTGAAGCTTTCTTT CSVGGMNTEAFF
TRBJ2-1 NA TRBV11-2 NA TGTGCCAGCAGCTTAGACGGGCTGACGGGGAAGTTCTTC CASSLDGLTGKFF
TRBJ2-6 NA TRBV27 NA TGTGCCAGCAGTTTATACGACCCCTCTGGGGCCAACGTCCTGACTTTC CASSLYDPSGANVLTF
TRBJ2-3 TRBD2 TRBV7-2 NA TGTGCCAGCAGGTCTCGGACTAGCACCGCAGATACGCAGTATTTT CASRSRTSTADTQYF
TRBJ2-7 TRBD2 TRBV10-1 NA TGCGCCAGCAGTGAGGGTCTAGCGGGCCACTACGAGCAGTACTTC CASSEGLAGHYEQYF
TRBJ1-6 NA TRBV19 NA TGTGCCAGTAGCTACTCGGGGGGGGGCGGTTCACCCCTCCACTTT CASSYSGGGGSPLHF
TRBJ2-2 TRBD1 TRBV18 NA TGTGCCAGCTCATCGGGACAGGGAAACACCGGGGAGCTGTTTTTT CASSSGQGNTGELFF
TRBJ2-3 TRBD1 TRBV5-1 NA TGCGCCAGCAGCTTGTCGGGACAGACGCAGTATTTT CASSLSGQTQYF
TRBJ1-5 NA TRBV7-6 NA TGTGCCAGCAGTTTGACAGATAGCAATCAGCCCCAGCATTTT CASSLTDSNQPQHF
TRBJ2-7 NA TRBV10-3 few TGTGCCATCAGTGAGTCTACGGACAGCAAGGCCGAGCAGTACTTC CAISESTDSKAEQYF
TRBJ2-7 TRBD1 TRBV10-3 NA TGTGCCATCAGTGAGTTTGGACAGGGCTACGAGCAGTACTTC CAISEFGQGYEQYF
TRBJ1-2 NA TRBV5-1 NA TGCGCCAGCAGCACCGGGGGAGCTAACTATGGCTACACCTTC CASSTGGANYGYTF
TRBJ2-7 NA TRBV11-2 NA TGTGCCAGCAGCTTAAGGGACTACGAGCAGTACTTC CASSLRDYEQYF
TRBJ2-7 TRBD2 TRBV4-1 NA TGCGCCAGCAGCCAGCTGGGGGAGGGCCTTGCCTACGAGCAGTACTTC CASSQLGEGLAYEQYF
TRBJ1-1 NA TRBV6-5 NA TGTGCCAGCAGTTACTCGCAGGGGCACACTGAAGCTTTCTTT CASSYSQGHTEAFF